Listed below are T cell receptor beta chains from one sample, sequenced in a study of cytomegalovirus exposure and HLA in healthy donors. Only in-frame clones appear in the TCRdb table, and some are missing; sequencing was by immunoSEQ multiplex PCR. The sample holds 77,000 or so clones; about four fifths are singletons and the top ten take around 1.5%. Material: PBMCs. The receptors were gathered from a man aged 40-49 years in good health and CMV-seronegative. The conserved cysteine and the conserved F or W are not part of the CDR3 here. Not all rows give a size; the values are once, few, many and, for expanded clones, a class.

V gene: TRBV5-1; clone size: NA; J gene: TRBJ2-3; CDR3 protein: ASSWRGKDTQY
V gene: TRBV28; clone size: few; J gene: TRBJ2-7; CDR3 protein: ASIGQREQY
V gene: TRBV7-3; clone size: NA; J gene: TRBJ2-2; CDR3 protein: ASSSLALANTGELF
V gene: TRBV29-1; clone size: NA; J gene: TRBJ2-7; CDR3 protein: SAQGPGAAEQY
V gene: TRBV6-5; clone size: NA; J gene: TRBJ2-1; CDR3 protein: ASSSRTAGSYNEQF
V gene: TRBV6-1; clone size: few; J gene: TRBJ1-1; CDR3 protein: ASKAGILTEAF
V gene: TRBV5-1; clone size: NA; J gene: TRBJ2-1; CDR3 protein: ASSSPPINEQF
V gene: TRBV2; clone size: NA; J gene: TRBJ1-2; CDR3 protein: ASRLTENYGYT
V gene: TRBV16; clone size: NA; J gene: TRBJ1-5; CDR3 protein: ASSPGQGQQPQH
V gene: TRBV29-1; clone size: NA; J gene: TRBJ1-2; CDR3 protein: SGGDSGGYT
V gene: TRBV30; clone size: NA; J gene: TRBJ2-7; CDR3 protein: AWSEGAGPYEQY
V gene: TRBV4-2; clone size: NA; J gene: TRBJ1-2; CDR3 protein: ASSRGRQDWGGYT
V gene: TRBV7-9; clone size: NA; J gene: TRBJ1-4; CDR3 protein: SSTEMSGQGKEKLF
V gene: TRBV11-2; clone size: NA; J gene: TRBJ2-1; CDR3 protein: ASSPHYGGQGTNEQF
V gene: TRBV6-6; clone size: NA; J gene: TRBJ2-7; CDR3 protein: ASSSSGTSYEQY
V gene: TRBV7-9; clone size: NA; J gene: TRBJ1-4; CDR3 protein: ASSFDRIENEKLF
V gene: TRBV6-1; clone size: few; J gene: TRBJ1-1; CDR3 protein: ASTGGTTEAF
V gene: TRBV10-3; clone size: NA; J gene: TRBJ2-7; CDR3 protein: AIGDPGLAENYEQY
V gene: TRBV7-9; clone size: NA; J gene: TRBJ2-7; CDR3 protein: ASSLLQGDVYEQY
V gene: TRBV9; clone size: NA; J gene: TRBJ2-3; CDR3 protein: ASGGGRESDTQY
V gene: TRBV6-1; clone size: NA; J gene: TRBJ2-1; CDR3 protein: ASSATSGSGNEQF
V gene: TRBV4-2; clone size: NA; J gene: TRBJ2-6; CDR3 protein: ASSQDGTSGANVLT
V gene: TRBV5-6; clone size: NA; J gene: TRBJ2-3; CDR3 protein: ASTLFERPTGTQY
V gene: TRBV15; clone size: NA; J gene: TRBJ1-5; CDR3 protein: ATSGPGQGYNQPQH
V gene: TRBV6-5; clone size: NA; J gene: TRBJ1-4; CDR3 protein: ASSFSSRGSNEKLF
V gene: TRBV6-1; clone size: few; J gene: TRBJ2-1; CDR3 protein: ASRELLYNEQF
V gene: TRBV19; clone size: few; J gene: TRBJ2-7; CDR3 protein: ATREAGGTEQY
V gene: TRBV5-1; clone size: NA; J gene: TRBJ2-3; CDR3 protein: ASSLYGAADTQY
V gene: TRBV6-5; clone size: NA; J gene: TRBJ2-5; CDR3 protein: ASSSPRETQY
V gene: TRBV5-1; clone size: NA; J gene: TRBJ1-4; CDR3 protein: ASSSDRVGEKLF
V gene: TRBV15; clone size: NA; J gene: TRBJ2-6; CDR3 protein: ATEQDRAGANVLT
V gene: TRBV7-8; clone size: NA; J gene: TRBJ1-3; CDR3 protein: ASRLTGDSGNTIY
V gene: TRBV14; clone size: NA; J gene: TRBJ2-7; CDR3 protein: ASSRFGEQY
V gene: TRBV5-1; clone size: NA; J gene: TRBJ1-2; CDR3 protein: ASSVETGGRGYT
V gene: TRBV5-4; clone size: NA; J gene: TRBJ2-7; CDR3 protein: ASSFDLAGAGEQY